This entry is about one T cell receptor beta chain. The data were obtained in a study of blood T cells in healthy people across ages. Trimming took off 3 bases at V and 5 bases at J, with 20 bases between the two ends. CDR3 length equals 17 residues. CDR1 is MDHEN, CDR2 SYDVKM, per germline. Sample-barcoded 5' priming and a J-beta primer mix drove a second PCR of 7 to 11 cycles. TCRdb called the 5' RACE reads again in MiXCR, with one record for every CDR3 protein. The sample has some 1,800,000 distinct CDR3 sequences, roughly 43% seen once. Sequencing was performed on blood. The origin of this receptor is a human donor in good health. The chain combines TRBV28 with TRBJ1-5; D gene unclear. As DNA, the CDR3 is TGTGCCAGCAGTTTTCTTACCCAGGACGGGTCCTATCAGCCCCAGCATTTT. Residues: CASSFLTQDGSYQPQHF.